This T cell receptor (beta chain) is from a study of cytomegalovirus exposure and HLA in healthy donors. Study results and caveats: First-cohort TCR clusters tended to co-occur in the approximately 120 validation repertoires, a later analysis found. The authors enumerated over 150 TCR beta chains as linked to cytomegalovirus.

The donors belonged to the approximately 120-subject validation cohort, separate from the approximately 700-subject first cohort. Germline CDR1 is MDHEN and CDR2 is SYDVKM. V was clipped by 6 bases and J by 6 bases; unmatched bases: 11. The CDR3 consists of 14 residues. In the case of this clone: As yet, its antigen is unknown.

The method was immunoSEQ multiplex PCR; TCRdb's version includes in-frame clones alone and lacks a portion of them. Among some 110,000 clones, around 86% were seen once, and the ten largest hold nearly 5%. The clonotype originates from a man between 18 and 35 years old in good health and CMV-seronegative. The chain is built from TRBV28 and TRBJ2-7, with 7 bases that match TRBD1. Sequencing was done on a sample of PBMCs. CDR3 sequence: CASRTPTGYGEQYF. CDR3 DNA sequence: TGTGCCAGCAGAACTCCGACAGGGTACGGCGAGCAGTACTTC.